A single sample gave rise to the 29 T cell receptor beta chains below, sequenced in a study of T cell clonotyping in hematopoietic cell transplantation (dated by TCRdb to the early 2020s). Library preparation was by the immunoSEQ multiplex PCR assay. The source is immuneACCESS, and TCRdb retained only in-frame sequences with V and J called. Part of the clones is not carried over; for the studies checked, unresolved V genes explain less than half of this, and the remainder is unexplained. For this sample there are around 15,000 clones; about 84% appear just once. The ten largest clones capture more than 3.5% of the sample. The time point label, as the study defines it: 100 days after allo-HCT. The sequencing here drew on PBMCs, taken 100 days after allogeneic stem cell transplant. Source of these receptors: a male patient between 55 and 70 years old who had an allogeneic stem cell transplant from a related donor, so the T cells may come from the graft donor. Some clones in this sample may be carry-over from other donors' samples.

The V call is TRBV6-6, the J call TRBJ2-3, with 7 bases matching TRBD2. The ends lost 6 bases at V and 2 bases at J; junction bases unmatched: 5. The CDR3 is made up of 14 amino acids. Germline V gives CDR1 MNHNY, CDR2 SVGAGI (reference sequence). CDR3 coding DNA: TGTGCCAGCAGGGGGGGGGACCACACAGATACGCAGTATTTT. Its translation is CASRGGDHTDTQYF.

This chain links TRBV4-3 with TRBJ1-2; D is unresolved. V lost 0 bases, J lost 4 bases, and 12 bases lay in between. CDR1 is LGHNA and CDR2 is YSLEER in the germline V gene. The CDR3 sequence is 15 residues long. CDR3 coding DNA: TGCGCCAGCAGCCAAGAGGCTAAAGGCCCCTATGGCTACACCTTC. Translation: CASSQEAKGPYGYTF.

The chain combines TRBV19 with TRBJ2-4; D is undetermined. The CDR3 sequence is 16 residues long. Deletions cut 6 bases from V and 0 bases from J, with 15 bases between. CDR1 and CDR2 from the germline V gene are LNHDA and SQIVND (reference sequence). The CDR3 DNA is TGTGCCAGTAGACCTCAGCTAACGCTAGCCAAAAACATTCAGTACTTC. It encodes CASRPQLTLAKNIQYF. Full variable domain (remainder filled in from reference TRBV19 and TRBJ2-4): DGGITQSPKYLFRKEGQNVTLSCEQNLNHDAMYWYRQDPGQGLRLIYYSQIVNDFQKGDIAEGYSVSREKKESFPLTVTSAQKNPTAFYLCASRPQLTLAKNIQYFGAGTRLSVL.

This clone was recorded once. This chain connects TRBV10-3 to TRBJ1-2; 7 bases are shared with TRBD1. Germline V CDR1 and CDR2: ENHRY, SYGVKD. With V trimmed by 10 bases and J by 0 bases, 11 bases remained unmatched. The CDR3 spans 15 residues. The CDR3 DNA reads TGTGCCACCAACTCCCCGGGACAGTCTAACTATGGCTACACCTTC. This gives the protein CATNSPGQSNYGYTF.

The CDR3 DNA follows: TGTGCCAGCAGCTTGGAGGGAACAACTAATGAAAAACTGTTTTTT. Translated: CASSLEGTTNEKLFF. The chain combines TRBV5-6 with TRBJ1-4; no definite D call. From germline, CDR1 is SGHDT and CDR2 YYEEEE. Trimming left V 0 bases short and J 0 bases short, with 6 bases between. This CDR3 is built from 15 residues.

The CDR3 coding sequence is TGTGCCAGCAGTGACCGGAGAGGCTACACCTTC. Amino acid sequence: CASSDRRGYTF. V gene TRBV6-4 combines with J gene TRBJ1-2; no clear D gene. The V end lost 2 bases, the J end lost 8 bases, and 6 bases lay between the germline ends. CDR1 and CDR2 (germline): MRHNA, SNTAGT. This CDR3 spans 11 amino acids.

The chain joins TRBV14 to TRBJ1-6; 9 nucleotides line up with TRBD1. Trimming at V came to 4 bases and at J to 9 bases, leaving 7 bases not matched to a gene. The CDR3 covers 15 residues. The germline gives CDR1 SGHDN, CDR2 FVKESK. This CDR3 reads CASSLGTGTGSPLHF. CDR3 DNA sequence: TGTGCCAGCAGCCTCGGGACAGGGACAGGTTCACCCCTCCACTTT.

This clone has a single count. V is TRBV4-3 and J is TRBJ1-1, with D tentatively TRBD1 (6 bases). V was cut by 2 bases and J by 12 bases, with 16 bases left in between. Germline CDR1 is LGHNA and CDR2 is YSLEER. The CDR3 runs 13 residues. CDR3 in amino acids: CASSQLGFTGSFF. DNA of the CDR3: TGCGCCAGCAGCCAACTGGGTTTTACAGGGTCTTTCTTT.

This rearrangement joins TRBV4-1 to TRBJ2-7, with D maybe TRBD2 (5 bases). CDR3 length equals 14 residues. Germline CDR1 is MGHRA and CDR2 is YSYEKL. With 0 bases removed from V and 5 bases from J, the gap between germline ends came to 11 bases. DNA for the CDR3: TGCGCCAGCAGCCAAGAGGGGAACGGGAACGAGCAGTACTTC. This translates into CASSQEGNGNEQYF.

V and J are TRBV29-1 and TRBJ2-3; 11 bases are shared with TRBD2. The CDR3 runs to 13 residues. Losses at the gene ends were 2 bases for V and 6 bases for J; bases not matched to a gene: 1. The germline gives CDR1 SQVTM, CDR2 ANQGSEA. For the CDR3, the DNA is TGCAGCGTTGAAAGGACTAGCGGGGATACGCAGTATTTT. Residues: CSVERTSGDTQYF.

The V and J genes are TRBV6-5 and TRBJ1-6; weak D call: TRBD1 (5 bases). The ends were cut back, 2 bases at V and 9 bases at J, with 11 bases in the middle. CDR1 and CDR2 from the germline V gene are MNHEY and SVGAGI. This CDR3 contains 14 residues. The CDR3 region is CASSYEGMGSPLHF. CDR3 nucleotides: TGTGCCAGCAGTTACGAGGGGATGGGTTCACCCCTCCACTTT.

The J gene is TRBJ2-1, the V gene TRBV6-4, with TRBD2 identical over 7 bases. Germline V gene sequence: CDR1 MRHNA, CDR2 SNTAGT. V was clipped by 7 bases and J by 8 bases; unmatched bases: 11. The CDR3 runs 14 residues. The CDR3 region has the DNA TGTGCCAGCATAGCTGGGGCGGGGAGGGATGAGCAGTTCTTC. Its protein is CASIAGAGRDEQFF.

V gene TRBV28 combines with J gene TRBJ2-7; TRBD2 matches at 7 bases. Germline-derived CDR1 and CDR2 are MDHEN and SYDVKM. CDR3 length: 15 amino acids. V was pared by 2 bases and J by 6 bases, with 10 bases of the junction left unmatched. The CDR3 nucleotides read TGTGCCAGCAGTTTAGGGAGGGGAGTTACCCTCGAGCAGTACTTC. Translated: CASSLGRGVTLEQYF.

The chain is built from TRBV7-6 and TRBJ1-1, with TRBD1 matching 9 bases. The V segment lost 3 bases and the J segment 0 bases; nucleotides outside the gene matches: 2. CDR1 and CDR2 from the germline V gene are SGHVS and FNYEAQ. The CDR3 extends over 15 amino acids. This CDR3 is CASSLGTGMNTEAFF. CDR3 sequence (DNA): TGTGCCAGCAGCTTGGGGACAGGGATGAACACTGAAGCTTTCTTT.

The CDR3 protein is CASSVLPGSNQPQHF. The DNA of the CDR3 is TGTGCCAGCAGCGTCCTGCCAGGGAGCAATCAGCCCCAGCATTTT. The chain uses TRBV9 and TRBJ1-5; weak D call: TRBD1 (5 bases). CDR3 size: 15 residues. Trimming took 2 bases from V and 1 from J, leaving 10 bases between them. Germline V gene data show CDR1 as SGDLS and CDR2 as YYNGEE.

The rearrangement uses TRBV5-6 and TRBJ2-7, with D possibly being TRBD1 (5 bases). The CDR3 is 13 amino acids. Trimming removed 2 bases from V and 6 bases from J, with 12 bases in between. Germline V CDR1 and CDR2: SGHDT, YYEEEE. CDR3 region: CASSLVGAFEQYF. CDR3 nucleotide sequence: TGTGCCAGCAGCTTAGTTGGGGCTTTCGAGCAGTACTTC.

For the CDR3, the DNA is TGCGCCAGCAGCTTGGCAACAGGGGACACCGGGGAGCTGTTTTTT. Residues: CASSLATGDTGELFF. V usage is TRBV5-1 and J usage is TRBJ2-2; 7 bases map to TRBD1. J was trimmed by 3 bases and V by 0 bases; bases with no gene match: 2. This CDR3 is built from 15 residues. From germline, CDR1 is SGHRS and CDR2 YFSETQ.

The chain has TRBV19 and TRBJ1-1, with no clear D. V gave up 3 bases and J gave up 1 base, with 15 bases separating them. CDR1 and CDR2 (germline): LNHDA, SQIVND (reference sequence). This CDR3 region has 16 residues. In DNA, the CDR3 is TGTGCCAGTAGTATTTCTATAATCGAGAAGAACACTGAAGCTTTCTTT. Translation: CASSISIIEKNTEAFF.

The CDR3 loop reads CASSLGAVTETQYF. The DNA of the CDR3 is TGTGCCAGCAGCTTGGGGGCCGTCACAGAGACCCAGTACTTC. The rearrangement links TRBV5-6 to TRBJ2-5; D ambiguous. Trimming took 0 bases from V and 4 from J, leaving 10 bases between them. This CDR3 is 14 amino acids long. Per the germline V gene, CDR1 is SGHDT and CDR2 is YYEEEE.

The CDR3 sequence: CASSVATITDTQYF. CDR3 coding DNA: TGTGCCAGCAGCGTAGCTACTATCACAGATACGCAGTATTTT. The rearrangement links TRBV9 to TRBJ2-3; D not resolved. The CDR3 extends over 14 amino acids. CDR1 SGDLS and CDR2 YYNGEE come from the germline V gene. V lost 0 bases and J 2 bases, leaving 7 bases between the germline ends.

V and J are TRBV7-2 and TRBJ2-7; no clear D gene. The V gene's germline CDR1 is SGHTA and CDR2 FQGNSA. V lost 6 bases and J 2 bases, leaving 5 bases between the germline ends. CDR3 length equals 11 residues. CDR3 DNA: TGTGCCAGCAGTTCTGCCTACGAGCAGTACTTC. The encoded protein is CASSSAYEQYF.

V is TRBV19 and J is TRBJ2-7; 9 positions match TRBD1. The CDR3 has 13 amino acids. The germline CDR1 and CDR2 sequences are LNHDA and SQIVND (reference sequence). The J segment lost 1 base and the V segment lost 8 bases, leaving 3 bases of the junction unmatched. In nucleotides, the CDR3 is TGTGCCAGTGGACAGGGGAGATCCTACGAGCAGTACTTC. This encodes CASGQGRSYEQYF.

The chain links TRBV10-1 to TRBJ2-7; D gene uncertain. The germline gives CDR1 WNHNN, CDR2 SYGVQD (reference sequence). With 8 bases removed from V and 3 bases from J, the gap between germline ends came to 14 bases. The CDR3 covers 13 residues. CDR3 sequence: CASSKDGNYEQYF. Written as DNA, the CDR3 is TGCGCCAGCTCGAAGGACGGAAACTACGAGCAGTACTTC.

The chain carries TRBV18 and TRBJ1-4; D call uncertain. Germline loops: CDR1 KGHSH, CDR2 LQKENI. The length of the CDR3 is 13 residues. The germline V and J ends were trimmed by 8 bases and 1 base, with 8 bases remaining between them. Here the CDR3 reads CASKFLTNEKLFF. Written as DNA, the CDR3 is TGTGCCAGCAAGTTTCTAACTAATGAAAAACTGTTTTTT.

This clone has a handful of counts. The V gene is TRBV29-1, the J gene TRBJ1-2; D unresolved. V lost 6 bases, J lost 2 bases, and 16 bases lay in between. Germline V gives CDR1 SQVTM, CDR2 ANQGSEA. CDR3 length equals 14 residues. The CDR3 DNA sequence: TGCAGCGTGAGCCGGGCCGACGGGAACTATGGCTACACCTTC. This gives the protein CSVSRADGNYGYTF.

In its sample, this clone was seen once. This chain links TRBV6-1 with TRBJ1-2, with TRBD1 matching 7 bases. CDR3 length equals 14 residues. The trim removed 9 bases at V and 3 bases at J, leaving 10 bases unmatched. Per germline, CDR1 MNHNS and CDR2 SASEGT. CDR3 protein: CASSTGTIYYGYTF. The CDR3 DNA follows: TGTGCCAGTTCGACAGGGACGATTTACTATGGCTACACCTTC.

This chain uses TRBV4-3 with TRBJ1-3; 8 nucleotides agree with TRBD1. The junction had 4 bases not matched to a gene; V was cut back by 6 bases and J by 0 bases. The CDR3 length is 15 residues. CDR1 and CDR2 from the germline V gene are LGHNA and YSLEER. In nucleotides, the CDR3 is TGCGCCAGCAGGAGGGACAGGAACTCTGGAAACACCATATATTTT. This sequence encodes CASRRDRNSGNTIYF.

The V call is TRBV10-3, the J call TRBJ1-1; the D gene is possibly TRBD1 (5 bases). Germline V CDR1 and CDR2: ENHRY, SYGVKD. The CDR3 totals 19 residues. Trimming cost V 6 bases and J 6 bases, with 32 bases left between them. CDR3 in amino acids: CAIRKSGSGIGGGSAEAFF. The CDR3 DNA sequence: TGTGCCATCAGGAAGAGCGGGAGCGGTATTGGGGGAGGAAGTGCTGAAGCTTTCTTT.

This chain joins TRBV5-1 and TRBJ1-1; D possibly corresponds to TRBD1 (5 bases). The length of the CDR3 is 15 residues. Germline CDR1 reads SGHRS; CDR2 reads YFSETQ. Trimming shortened V by 0 bases and J by 1 base, and 10 bases separated the two germline ends. CDR3 coding DNA: TGCGCCAGCAGCTTGGGAGTCGGGGGGAACACTGAAGCTTTCTTT. Translating gives CASSLGVGGNTEAFF.